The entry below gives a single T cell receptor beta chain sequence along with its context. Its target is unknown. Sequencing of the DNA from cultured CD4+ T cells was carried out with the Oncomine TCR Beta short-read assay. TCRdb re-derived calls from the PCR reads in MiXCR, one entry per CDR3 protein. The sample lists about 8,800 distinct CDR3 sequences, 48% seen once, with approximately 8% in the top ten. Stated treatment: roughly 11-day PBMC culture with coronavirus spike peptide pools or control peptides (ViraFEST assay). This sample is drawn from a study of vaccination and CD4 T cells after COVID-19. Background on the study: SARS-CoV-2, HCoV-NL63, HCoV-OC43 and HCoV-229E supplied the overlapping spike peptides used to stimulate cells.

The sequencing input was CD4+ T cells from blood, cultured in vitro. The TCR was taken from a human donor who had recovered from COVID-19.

The CDR3 region has the DNA TGTGCCTGGAACGGGAGGGAGTCTGGGGCCAACGTCCTGACTTTC. Its translation is CAWNGRESGANVLTF. V gene TRBV30 combines with J gene TRBJ2-6; TRBD2 aligns across 8 bases. V gave up 4 bases and J gave up 1 base; unmatched junction bases: 3. The CDR3 is 15 residues long. The germline V gene encodes CDR1 GTSNPN and CDR2 SVGIG (reference sequence).